The 5 T cell receptor beta chains below all came from one sample that was sequenced in a study of blood T cells in healthy people across ages. The second PCR ran roughly 6 to 12 cycles with a sample-barcoded 5' primer and J-beta primers. TCRdb independently ran MiXCR on the 5' RACE reads; one entry per CDR3 protein. The sample gives 730,000 or so distinct CDR3 sequences, 40% to 45% of which show up once; 25% to 35% is in the top ten. Sequences were obtained from blood. The receptors here all came from an elderly man in good health.

In its sample, this clonotype was seen a few times. V usage is TRBV6-2 or TRBV6-3 and J usage is TRBJ2-7; D is ambiguous. Per the germline V gene, CDR1 is MNHEY and CDR2 is SVGEGT. The V end was cut by 2 bases, the J end by 2 bases, with 4 bases between. This CDR3 region has 12 residues. The chain's CDR3 is CASSYTPYEQYF. The DNA for the CDR3 is TGTGCCAGCAGTTACACCCCCTACGAGCAGTACTTC.

The chain carries TRBV9 and TRBJ2-1; no clear D gene. From germline, CDR1 is SGDLS and CDR2 YYNGEE. V was cut by 0 bases and J by 5 bases, with 3 bases left in between. CDR3 size: 12 residues. The CDR3 sequence is CASSVDDNEQFF. For the CDR3, the DNA is TGTGCCAGCAGCGTAGACGACAATGAGCAGTTCTTC.

This chain links TRBV4-3 with TRBJ1-1; 9 nucleotides agree with TRBD1. This CDR3 comprises 15 residues. Germline values: CDR1 LGHNA, CDR2 YSLEER. Unmatched junction bases numbered 4, after V lost 2 bases and J lost 3 bases. The CDR3 protein is CASSQNRGLDTEAFF. The CDR3 DNA reads as TGCGCCAGCAGCCAAAACAGGGGGCTTGACACTGAAGCTTTCTTT.

This clonotype was found many times. This chain links TRBV4-1 with TRBJ2-5, with D hard to call. The CDR3 length is 14 residues. Germline V gives CDR1 MGHRA, CDR2 YSYEKL. V was clipped by 0 bases and J by 3 bases, with 8 bases between them. CDR3 bases: TGCGCCAGCAGCCAAGACGGATTAGAAGAGACCCAGTACTTC. It specifies CASSQDGLEETQYF.

The chain carries TRBV11-2 and TRBJ1-1, with D uncertain. This CDR3 comprises 15 residues. Germline-derived CDR1 and CDR2 are SGHAT and FQNNGV. The germline V and J ends were trimmed by 5 bases and 4 bases, with 17 bases remaining between them. The CDR3 is CASSPTGGFGTEAFF. The CDR3 nucleotides read TGTGCCAGCAGCCCCACGGGTGGATTCGGCACTGAAGCTTTCTTT.